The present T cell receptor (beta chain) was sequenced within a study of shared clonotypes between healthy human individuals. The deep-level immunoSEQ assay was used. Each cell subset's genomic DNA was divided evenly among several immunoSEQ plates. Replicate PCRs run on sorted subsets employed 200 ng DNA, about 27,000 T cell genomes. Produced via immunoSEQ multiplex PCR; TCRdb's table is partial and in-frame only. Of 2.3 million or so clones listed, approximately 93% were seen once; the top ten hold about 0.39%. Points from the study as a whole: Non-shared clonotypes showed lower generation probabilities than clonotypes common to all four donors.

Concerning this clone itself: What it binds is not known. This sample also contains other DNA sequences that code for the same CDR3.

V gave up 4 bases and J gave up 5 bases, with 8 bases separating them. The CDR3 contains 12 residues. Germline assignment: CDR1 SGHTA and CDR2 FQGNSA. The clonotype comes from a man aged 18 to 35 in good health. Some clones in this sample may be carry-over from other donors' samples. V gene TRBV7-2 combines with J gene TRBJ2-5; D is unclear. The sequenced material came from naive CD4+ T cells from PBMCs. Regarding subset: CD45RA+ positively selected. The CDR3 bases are TGTGCCAGCAGCTCGCCCGGGGAGACCCAGTACTTC. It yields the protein CASSSPGETQYF. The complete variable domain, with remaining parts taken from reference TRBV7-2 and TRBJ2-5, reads GAGVSQSPSNKVTEKGKDVELRCDPISGHTALYWYRQSLGQGLEFLIYFQGNSAPDKSGLPSDRFSAERTGGSVSTLTIQRTQQEDSAVYLCASSSPGETQYFGPGTRLLVL.